These T cell receptor beta chains were read from a single sample in a study of shared clonotypes between healthy human individuals. Measured with immunoSEQ multiplex PCR; TCRdb has only the in-frame clones, and not every one. The data hold under 850,000 clones, with 90% to 95% observed a single time. The source material was naive CD8+ T cells sorted from blood. The receptor set was obtained from a man aged 25 to 45 in good health. Both conserved end residues are part of each CDR3. D genes are given only for firm matches. Clone size appears in some rows only: once, few, many, or a class for an expanded clone.

>TRBJ1-5|.|.|TRBV15
TGTGCCACCAGCACACAAAGGGGGGAGAATCAGCCCCAGCATTTT
CATSTQRGENQPQHF
>TRBJ2-1|.|once|TRBV9
TGTGCCAGCAGCGTAGGCGGGTGGACCGAAGAGCAGTTCTTC
CASSVGGWTEEQFF
>TRBJ2-7|TRBD1|.|TRBV5-4
TGTGCCAGCAGCTTGGGGGACAGGGCCCACTACGAGCAGTACTTC
CASSLGDRAHYEQYF
>TRBJ2-5|.|.|TRBV18
TGTGCCAGCTCCCCCGGGGGCCAGAGGTTAGCAGAGACCCAGTACTTC
CASSPGGQRLAETQYF
>TRBJ2-1|.|once|TRBV19
TGTGCCAGTAGTATATGGGGTCAGGCTTACAATGAGCAGTTCTTC
CASSIWGQAYNEQFF
>TRBJ2-7|TRBD1|once|TRBV10-3
TGTGCCATTACTGACAGGGACTACGAGCAGTACTTC
CAITDRDYEQYF
>TRBJ1-4|TRBD1|.|TRBV29-1
TGCAGCGTTGCCGAACAGGGGATTTGGAATGAAAAACTGTTTTTT
CSVAEQGIWNEKLFF
>TRBJ2-1|.|.|TRBV13
TGTGCCAGCAGCTCCTTAGGAGGGGGTTTGGATGAGCAGTTCTTC
CASSSLGGGLDEQFF
>TRBJ2-3|TRBD1|.|TRBV7-2
TGTGCCAGCAGCCCTCCAGCGATGGACAGGGCGTTAGTGGTAGATACGCAGTATTTT
CASSPPAMDRALVVDTQYF
>TRBJ2-7|TRBD2|.|TRBV7-9
TGTGCCAGCAGCGATTATCCGGGACTAGCGGGTCTTAGCTCCTACGAGCAGTACTTC
CASSDYPGLAGLSSYEQYF
>TRBJ2-1|TRBD2|.|TRBV19
TGTGCCAGTAGTATCGCGGGGGTCAATGAGCAGTTCTTC
CASSIAGVNEQFF
>TRBJ2-2|.|once|TRBV7-6
TGTGCCAGCAGGCGGACCAACACCGGGGAGCTGTTTTTT
CASRRTNTGELFF
>TRBJ2-3|.|.|TRBV6-5
TGTGCCAGCAGTTACTCGGTGCCGGCCCCAGATACGCAGTATTTT
CASSYSVPAPDTQYF
>TRBJ1-1|.|.|TRBV6-5
TGTGCCAGCAGTCCGGCAGGGAACACTGAAGCTTTCTTT
CASSPAGNTEAFF
>TRBJ2-1|TRBD2|.|TRBV7-3
TGTGCCAGCAGCTTAAACGGAGGCCTAGCGGGCAATGAGCAGTTCTTC
CASSLNGGLAGNEQFF
>TRBJ1-4|.|once|TRBV18
TGTGCCAGCTCACCAGGGGGGCCTCCTAATGAAAAACTGTTTTTT
CASSPGGPPNEKLFF
>TRBJ2-1|TRBD2|.|TRBV5-1
TGCGCCAGCAGCTTGGTTAGCGGGAGGGGTGGTGAGCAGTTCTTC
CASSLVSGRGGEQFF
>TRBJ2-7|.|.|TRBV9
TGTGCCAGCAGCCCGAGAGACGGAAGTCCCTACGAGCAGTACTTC
CASSPRDGSPYEQYF
>TRBJ2-4|.|.|TRBV30
TGTGCCTCAAATGACTACGGGTTTGGGGACATTCAGTACTTC
CASNDYGFGDIQYF
>TRBJ2-7|TRBD2|.|TRBV7-2
TGTGCCAGCAGCTCATACCCCGGGGAGGGATTCTACGAGCAGTACTTC
CASSSYPGEGFYEQYF